These T cell receptor beta chains were read from a single sample in a study of blood T cells in healthy people across ages. TCRdb itself ran the 5' RACE reads through MiXCR, one entry per CDR3 protein. The table records 540,000 or so distinct CDR3 sequences, roughly 28% of them present only once. The specimen sequenced was blood. All receptors derive from a woman in her 70s in good health. Each CDR3 is given with its conserved first and last residue. Each record gives: V gene, J gene, D gene, clone size, CDR3 DNA, CDR3 protein. A D gene is named only where the DNA matches it firmly. Expanded clones get a size class; other rows say once, few or many, or leave the size out.

>TRBV12-3/TRBV12-4|TRBJ2-1|TRBD2|.
TGTGCCACCACCGTCTTTGCGGGGGTGGAGCAGTTCTTC
CATTVFAGVEQFF
>TRBV7-2|TRBJ1-2|.|few
TGTGCCAGCAGCTTGGGAGGCGTTATTGGGTATGGCTACACCTTC
CASSLGGVIGYGYTF
>TRBV7-3|TRBJ2-3|.|few
TGTGCCAGCAGCCCCGGGATGTCCACAGATACGCAGTATTTT
CASSPGMSTDTQYF
>TRBV10-3|TRBJ2-2|TRBD2|many
TGTGCCATCAGATCCCTAGCGGGCGACACCGGGGAGCTGTTTTTT
CAIRSLAGDTGELFF
>TRBV18|TRBJ2-5|.|many
TGTGCCAGCTCACCACCGTACCAAGAGACCCAGTACTTC
CASSPPYQETQYF
>TRBV5-1|TRBJ2-3|.|once
TGCGCCAGCAGCCCACAACGGGATACGCAGTATTTT
CASSPQRDTQYF
>TRBV12-3/TRBV12-4|TRBJ1-4|.|.
TGTGCCAGCAGTTTTAGGCCCTCGGTAGGAACTAATGAAAAACTGTTTTTT
CASSFRPSVGTNEKLFF
>TRBV6-5|TRBJ2-5|TRBD1|few
TGTGCCAGCAGTTACTCTGGGACAGGGGTATATGGGACCCAGTACTTC
CASSYSGTGVYGTQYF
>TRBV4-2|TRBJ2-5|.|few
TGTGCCAGCAGCCAAGATGCCACTTTAGAGACCCAGTACTTC
CASSQDATLETQYF
>TRBV11-2|TRBJ2-5|TRBD1|.
TGTGCCAGCAGCTTAAGGAGGGGGACAGGGGGCCAGTACTTC
CASSLRRGTGGQYF
>TRBV12-3/TRBV12-4|TRBJ1-2|TRBD1|.
TGTGCCAGCAGTCGGACAGGGGGAAGTGGCTACACCTTC
CASSRTGGSGYTF
>TRBV29-1|TRBJ2-1|.|.
TGCAGCGTGATAGAGGGGAACTCCTACAATGAGCAGTTCTTC
CSVIEGNSYNEQFF
>TRBV23-1|TRBJ2-3|TRBD1|few
TGCGCCAGCAGTCACCATGGACAGGGGATATTCACAGATACGCAGTATTTT
CASSHHGQGIFTDTQYF
>TRBV10-3|TRBJ2-5|TRBD2|few
TGTGCCACCACCCCAACTAGCGAAGAGACCCAGTACTTC
CATTPTSEETQYF
>TRBV6-6|TRBJ1-2|TRBD1|few
TGTGCCAGCAGCAACGGACAGGGAGGCTATGGCTACACCTTC
CASSNGQGGYGYTF
>TRBV4-2|TRBJ2-3|TRBD2|.
TGTGCCAGCAGCCTACACGGGACTAGCGGGGTAGATACGCAGTATTTT
CASSLHGTSGVDTQYF
>TRBV20-1|TRBJ1-5|.|.
TGCAGTGCTCTTCGGGGGCCTAGCAATCAGCCCCAGCATTTT
CSALRGPSNQPQHF
>TRBV9|TRBJ2-7|TRBD2|.
TGTGCCAGCAGCGTAGATAGCGGGGGGTTCAGCTCCTACGAGCAGTACTTC
CASSVDSGGFSSYEQYF
>TRBV20-1|TRBJ1-4|.|few
TGCAGTGCTTTGAGCCACGTCACTAATGAAAAACTGTTTTTT
CSALSHVTNEKLFF
>TRBV6-2/TRBV6-3|TRBJ1-1|TRBD1|few
TGTGCCAGCAAAGCGACAGGGGGGTTTACTGAAGCTTTCTTT
CASKATGGFTEAFF
>TRBV7-2|TRBJ1-1|.|.
TGTGCCAGCAGCTTAGATTCGGATTTTGGGGCTTTCTTT
CASSLDSDFGAFF
>TRBV29-1|TRBJ1-2|TRBD1|.
TGCAGCACAAACAGGGGGCTTGGCTACACCTTC
CSTNRGLGYTF
>TRBV6-2/TRBV6-3|TRBJ2-1|.|.
TGTGCCAGCAGCGGCGGGGAAAGCTCCTACAATGAGCAGTTCTTC
CASSGGESSYNEQFF
>TRBV7-2|TRBJ2-5|.|few
TGTGCCAGCAGCCGACTACTACAAGAGGCCCAGTACTTC
CASSRLLQEAQYF
>TRBV6-6|TRBJ2-2|.|.
TGTGCCAGCAGTCCTAGTAGGGGCGGGGAGCTGTTTTTT
CASSPSRGGELFF
>TRBV4-1|TRBJ2-7|.|few
TGCGCCGGCAGCCAAGAGTACAGGGATTTCTACGAGCAGTACTTC
CAGSQEYRDFYEQYF
>TRBV6-2/TRBV6-3|TRBJ2-5|TRBD1|.
TGTGCCAGCAGTCTCATCGACAGGGAACAAGAGACCCAGTACTTC
CASSLIDREQETQYF
>TRBV25-1|TRBJ1-2|.|few
TGTGCCAGCAGTGAAGGGGAGACGTTCTATGGCTACACCTTC
CASSEGETFYGYTF
>TRBV24-1|TRBJ2-3|TRBD1|.
TGTGCCACCGGAGGAGGGGGGACAGGGTTAGCAGATACGCAGTATTTT
CATGGGGTGLADTQYF
>TRBV29-1|TRBJ2-1|.|many
TGCAGCGTTGTGCCGGGGGTCTCCAATGAGCAGTTCTTC
CSVVPGVSNEQFF
>TRBV15|TRBJ2-5|.|.
TGTGCCACCAGCGGCCGCGGTGCGGGTCAAGAGACCCAGTACTTC
CATSGRGAGQETQYF
>TRBV20-1|TRBJ2-1|.|few
TGCAGTGCTAGAGATCCTCGATACAATGAGCAGTTCTTC
CSARDPRYNEQFF
>TRBV7-8|TRBJ1-6|.|few
TGTGCCAGCAGCATCGCCGCGGGGTCTCGATCACCCCTCCACTTT
CASSIAAGSRSPLHF
>TRBV7-2|TRBJ1-2|.|many
TGTGCCAGCAGCTCCTATGACGTCCCACATGGCTACACCTTC
CASSSYDVPHGYTF
>TRBV7-2|TRBJ2-1|TRBD2|few
TGTGCCAGCAGCTTTGGGACTAGCGCGTCCAATGAGCAGTTCTTC
CASSFGTSASNEQFF
>TRBV4-3|TRBJ2-3|TRBD1|.
TGCGCCAGCAGCCAACAAAAAACGACAGGGGCCCCTAGCACAGATACGCAGTATTTT
CASSQQKTTGAPSTDTQYF
>TRBV7-2|TRBJ2-5|.|.
TGTGCCAGCAGTACATACAGGGATGGGACCCAGTACTTC
CASSTYRDGTQYF
>TRBV19|TRBJ2-4|TRBD1|.
TGTGCCAGTACTGGACAGGGGGGAGCCAAAAACATTCAGTACTTC
CASTGQGGAKNIQYF
>TRBV9|TRBJ2-6|.|.
TGTGCCAGCAGCGGGGGTGCTGGGGCCAACGTCCTGACTTTC
CASSGGAGANVLTF
>TRBV20-1|TRBJ2-7|TRBD2|few
TGCAGTGCTTACGGGGGGGGAGTCCCCAAGGAGCAGTACTTC
CSAYGGGVPKEQYF
>TRBV20-1|TRBJ2-7|TRBD1|few
TGCAGTGCTAGAGATCCGGGACAGGGGGCCGACGAGCAGTACTTC
CSARDPGQGADEQYF
>TRBV4-3|TRBJ1-2|TRBD1|.
TGCGCCAGCAGCCAAGGTCGGACAGGGGGCTATGGCTACACCTTC
CASSQGRTGGYGYTF
>TRBV21-1|TRBJ1-1|.|few
TGTGCCAGCAGCAAATGGGGAGACAGGGGGCGCGACACTGAAGCTTTCTTT
CASSKWGDRGRDTEAFF
>TRBV9|TRBJ1-1|.|few
TGTGCCAGCAGCGTAAGGGGGGAGGGACTTACTGAAGCTTTCTTT
CASSVRGEGLTEAFF
>TRBV11-2|TRBJ1-2|.|.
TGTGCCAGCAGCCTAGGGCCAGAGGGAGGTGGCGGTGGCTACACCTTC
CASSLGPEGGGGGYTF
>TRBV20-1|TRBJ1-5|TRBD1|.
TGCAGTGCAAGGGGACAGGTCAGAAGCAATCAGCCCCAGCATTTT
CSARGQVRSNQPQHF
>TRBV5-6|TRBJ2-1|TRBD2|.
TGTGCCAGCAGCTTGGAGGGAGCGGGGACCTACAATGAGCAGTTCTTC
CASSLEGAGTYNEQFF